The rows below give T cell receptor beta chains drawn from one sample of a study of blood T cell repertoires in COVID-19. Clones were sequenced by immunoSEQ multiplex PCR, and TCRdb holds only the in-frame ones, with some missing. The table shows 400,000 or so clones, with roughly 86% occurring only once. The specimen was peripheral blood. These TCRs come from a human donor in a cohort sampled during active COVID-19. The CDR3 runs from the conserved cysteine through the conserved F or W. Fields, in order: J gene, clone size, D gene, V gene, CDR3 protein, CDR3 DNA. The D gene is left open where the match is weak. Only some rows state a clone size, as once, few, many or a class for expanded clones.

TRBJ1-1,-,-,TRBV6-5,CASSYSAGESTTEAFF,TGTGCCAGCAGTTACTCGGCAGGGGAGTCTACCACTGAAGCTTTCTTT
TRBJ2-1,-,-,TRBV11-2,CASRANPGATGNEQFF,TGTGCCAGCAGAGCGAACCCGGGAGCCACTGGCAATGAGCAGTTCTTC
TRBJ1-1,-,TRBD1,TRBV2,CASSEAGTGRVNTEAFF,TGTGCCAGCAGTGAAGCCGGGACAGGGAGGGTGAACACTGAAGCTTTCTTT
TRBJ2-1,-,TRBD1,TRBV19,CASSTYGQGGYNEQFF,TGTGCCAGTAGTACCTATGGACAGGGGGGCTACAATGAGCAGTTCTTC
TRBJ2-2,-,-,TRBV11-3,CASSLGYPKNTGELFF,TGTGCCAGCAGCTTAGGCTACCCCAAGAACACCGGGGAGCTGTTTTTT
TRBJ2-5,-,TRBD2,TRBV30,CAWERASGQETQYF,TGTGCCTGGGAGAGGGCTAGCGGTCAAGAGACCCAGTACTTC
TRBJ2-5,-,TRBD1,TRBV28,CASRGQGQETQYF,TGTGCCAGCAGGGGACAGGGACAAGAGACCCAGTACTTC
TRBJ1-6,-,TRBD1,TRBV5-1,CASSSGQEASPLHF,TGCGCCAGCAGCTCGGGACAGGAGGCTTCACCCCTCCACTTT
TRBJ1-3,few,-,TRBV10-2,CASSESRVWENTIYF,TGCGCCAGCAGTGAGAGCAGGGTTTGGGAAAACACCATATATTTT
TRBJ2-7,-,-,TRBV5-1,CASSGQGSSYEQYF,TGCGCCAGCAGCGGGCAGGGGAGCTCCTACGAGCAGTACTTC
TRBJ2-7,-,-,TRBV6-1,CASSEGAETSYEQYF,TGTGCCAGCAGTGAAGGGGCAGAAACCAGTTACGAGCAGTACTTC
TRBJ1-2,-,-,TRBV6-1,CASSERGILKGYTF,TGTGCCAGCAGTGAACGCGGCATTCTCAAGGGCTACACCTTC
TRBJ2-5,-,-,TRBV19,CASSGQAGETQYF,TGTGCCAGTAGCGGACAGGCGGGGGAGACCCAGTACTTC
TRBJ2-2,-,TRBD1,TRBV9,CASSGQRGLDTGELFF,TGTGCCAGCAGCGGACAAAGGGGGCTGGACACCGGGGAGCTGTTTTTT
TRBJ1-6,-,-,TRBV7-9,CASNEANSPLHF,TGTGCCAGCAACGAGGCGAATTCACCCCTCCACTTT
TRBJ2-5,-,-,TRBV7-9,CAWGQRQETQYF,TGTGCCTGGGGGCAGAGGCAAGAGACCCAGTACTTC
TRBJ1-1,-,TRBD1,TRBV7-9,CASSPGSGGGSTEAFF,TGTGCCAGCAGTCCCGGCTCAGGGGGCGGTTCCACTGAAGCTTTCTTT
TRBJ2-1,-,TRBD2,TRBV9,CASSGTGTSGGTYNEQFF,TGTGCCAGCAGCGGAACCGGGACTAGCGGGGGCACTTACAATGAGCAGTTCTTC
TRBJ2-3,-,-,TRBV4-1,CASSQGRFRRSVTDTQYF,TGCGCCAGCAGCCAAGGGAGGTTCCGTCGGTCGGTCACAGATACGCAGTATTTT
TRBJ1-1,-,-,TRBV6-5,CASSYGEWDMNTEAFF,TGTGCCAGCAGTTACGGGGAGTGGGACATGAACACTGAAGCTTTCTTT
TRBJ2-5,-,-,TRBV19,CATRDLPQETQYF,TGTGCCACTAGGGACTTGCCCCAAGAGACCCAGTACTTC
TRBJ1-1,-,-,TRBV4-1,CASSRLWAEGHTEAFF,TGCGCCAGCAGCCGGCTGTGGGCGGAGGGGCACACTGAAGCTTTCTTT
TRBJ1-1,-,-,TRBV28,CASSRPGGPLNTEAFF,TGTGCCAGCAGCCGCCCCGGTGGGCCGTTGAACACTGAAGCTTTCTTT
TRBJ1-2,-,-,TRBV6-5,CASSPLGDNYGYTF,TGTGCCAGCAGCCCACTGGGAGATAACTATGGCTACACCTTC